This TCR beta chain was captured by sequencing in a study of blood T cells in healthy people across ages. For the second PCR, which ran for about 7 to 11 cycles, a sample-barcoded 5' primer and a J-beta primer mix were used. TCRdb re-called the 5' RACE reads with MiXCR, one entry per CDR3 protein. The sample lists about 1.7 million distinct CDR3 sequences, roughly 30% occurring once. Extraction of total RNA produced a minimum of 5.5 micrograms from each sample. The trim removed 3 bases at V and 5 bases at J, leaving 11 bases unmatched. The CDR3 spans 17 residues. The V gene's germline CDR1 is DFQATT and CDR2 SNEGSKA (reference sequence).

What was sequenced was blood. The chain combines TRBV20-1 with TRBJ2-3, with 13 bases fitting TRBD2. The receptor was derived from a woman in her twenties or thirties in good health. The CDR3 protein is CSASETSGGPIGDTQYF. The CDR3 DNA sequence: TGCAGTGCTAGCGAGACTAGCGGGGGGCCGATTGGAGATACGCAGTATTTT.